This T cell receptor beta chain was documented in a study of blood T cell repertoires in COVID-19. Trimming cost V 0 bases and J 5 bases, with 20 bases left between them. CDR3 length: 17 residues. Germline loops: CDR1 LGHNA, CDR2 YSLEER. Only in-frame clones appear in the TCRdb table, and some are missing; sequencing was by immunoSEQ multiplex PCR. The table shows 14,000 or so clones, with approximately 87% occurring only once. The chain carries TRBV4-3 and TRBJ2-7, with D possibly TRBD1 on 6 matching bases. The origin of this receptor is a man aged 35-49 years with active or convalescent COVID-19. The sequenced sample consisted of peripheral blood. This CDR3 is CASSQEGASRITHEQYF. The CDR3 bases are TGCGCCAGCAGCCAAGAGGGGGCGTCCAGGATCACCCACGAGCAGTACTTC.